The sequence of this T cell receptor (beta chain) was determined in a study of blood T cell repertoires in COVID-19. About the study: The United States, Italy and Spain supplied acute and convalescent COVID-19 samples. Nucleic acid was either cDNA or gDNA, and it came from T cells, B-cell-depleted T cells, or PBMCs.

Per germline, CDR1 WSHSY and CDR2 SAAADI. Deletions cut 2 bases from V and 7 bases from J, with 5 bases between. The CDR3 has 11 residues. Study processing details: Estimation of nucleated cell counts was performed using reference gene primer amplification. Some clones are missing from TCRdb's copy, which holds only in-frame ones; the method was immunoSEQ multiplex PCR. That table supplies the V and J calls and clone size; D and trimming were determined from the DNA. This table has 72,000 or so clones, 75% to 90% appearing once. The V and J genes are TRBV10-2 and TRBJ1-2; D gene uncertain. The sequenced material came from peripheral blood. The sequence was collected from a woman at least 80 years old with active or convalescent COVID-19. CDR3: CASSESGGYTF. CDR3 DNA sequence: TGCGCCAGCAGTGAGAGCGGTGGCTACACCTTC.